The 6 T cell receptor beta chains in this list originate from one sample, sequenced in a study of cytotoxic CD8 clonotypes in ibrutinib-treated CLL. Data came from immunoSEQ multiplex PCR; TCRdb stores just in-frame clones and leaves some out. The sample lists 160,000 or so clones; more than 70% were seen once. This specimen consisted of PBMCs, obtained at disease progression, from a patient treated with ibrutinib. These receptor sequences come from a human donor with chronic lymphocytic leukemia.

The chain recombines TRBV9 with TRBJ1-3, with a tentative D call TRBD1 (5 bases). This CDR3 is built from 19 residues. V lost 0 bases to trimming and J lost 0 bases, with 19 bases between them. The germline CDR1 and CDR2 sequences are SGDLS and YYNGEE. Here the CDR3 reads CASSVELFGGRGSGNTIYF. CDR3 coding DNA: TGTGCCAGCAGCGTAGAATTATTTGGAGGTAGGGGCTCTGGAAACACCATATATTTT.

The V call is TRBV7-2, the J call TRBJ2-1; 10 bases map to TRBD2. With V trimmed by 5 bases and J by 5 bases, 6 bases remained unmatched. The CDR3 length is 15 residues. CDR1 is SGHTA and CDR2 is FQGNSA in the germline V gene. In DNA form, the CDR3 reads TGTGCCAGCAGCGCAAAACTAGCGGGAAACAATGAGCAGTTCTTC. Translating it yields CASSAKLAGNNEQFF.

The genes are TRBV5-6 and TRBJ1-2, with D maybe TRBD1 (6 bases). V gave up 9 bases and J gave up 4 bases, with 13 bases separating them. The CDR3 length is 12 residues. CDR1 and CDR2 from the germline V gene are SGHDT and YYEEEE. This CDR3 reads CATSTGSYGYTF. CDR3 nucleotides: TGTGCCACATCCACAGGGTCCTATGGCTACACCTTC. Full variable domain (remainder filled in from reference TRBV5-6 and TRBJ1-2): DAGVTQSPTHLIKTRGQQVTLRCSPKSGHDTVSWYQQALGQGPQFIFQYYEEEERQRGNFPDRFSGHQFPNYSSELNVNALLLGDSALYLCATSTGSYGYTFGSGTRLTVV.

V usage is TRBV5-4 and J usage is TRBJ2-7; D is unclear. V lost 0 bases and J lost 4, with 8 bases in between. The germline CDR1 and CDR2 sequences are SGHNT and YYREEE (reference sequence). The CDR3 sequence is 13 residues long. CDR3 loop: CASSLESRYEQYF. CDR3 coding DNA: TGTGCCAGCAGCTTGGAGTCCCGTTACGAGCAGTACTTC.

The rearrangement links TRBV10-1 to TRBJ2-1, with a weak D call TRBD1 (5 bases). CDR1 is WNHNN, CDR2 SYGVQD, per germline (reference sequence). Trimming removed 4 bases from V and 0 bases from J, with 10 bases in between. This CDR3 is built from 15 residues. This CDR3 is CASSAQVSSYNEQFF. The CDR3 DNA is TGCGCCAGCAGTGCACAGGTCTCCTCCTACAATGAGCAGTTCTTC.

CDR3: CAWSRLAGVDTQYF. The CDR3 bases are TGTGCCTGGAGTAGACTAGCGGGAGTGGATACGCAGTATTTT. This chain links TRBV30 with TRBJ2-3, with 12 bases that match TRBD2. Germline lookup yields CDR1 GTSNPN and CDR2 SVGIG (reference sequence). The V gene end was trimmed by 2 bases and the J gene end by 6 bases; junction bases not matched to a gene: 3. The CDR3 runs 14 residues.